One sample yielded the 30 T cell receptor beta chains listed below, sequenced in a study of blood T cell repertoires in COVID-19. Assay used: immunoSEQ multiplex PCR; TCRdb lists only in-frame clones, some missing. The sample lists tens of thousands of clones, about 91% seen once, with approximately 5.1% in the top ten. Source material: peripheral blood. Receptors were obtained from an elderly woman with acute or convalescent COVID-19.

This clone has a single count. The V and J genes are TRBV18 and TRBJ1-2; D gene unclear. The CDR3 contains 11 residues. The germline gives CDR1 KGHSH, CDR2 LQKENI. V gave up 4 bases and J gave up 6 bases, with 6 bases separating them. The CDR3 loop reads CASSLFNGYTF. For the CDR3, the DNA is TGTGCCAGCTCACTCTTTAATGGCTACACCTTC.

The CDR3 protein is CASSQDRPSRSHNEQFF. The CDR3 DNA follows: TGTGCCAGCAGCCAAGATCGGCCTAGCAGGAGTCACAATGAGCAGTTCTTC. V is TRBV3-1 (or the pseudogene TRBV3-2) and J is TRBJ2-1; tentatively, D is TRBD2 (5 bases). V lost 0 bases and J lost 5, with 17 bases in between. The CDR3 spans 17 residues. Germline assignment: CDR1 LGHDT and CDR2 YNNKEL (reference sequence).

The V gene is TRBV5-6, the J gene TRBJ1-6, with no clear D. CDR1 and CDR2 from the germline V gene are SGHDT and YYEEEE. V lost 6 bases and J lost 8, with 18 bases in between. There are 15 residues in the CDR3. The CDR3 nucleotides are TGTGCCAGCATTAGGAGAGGGCCCACGGATTCACCCCTCCACTTT. Translation gives CASIRRGPTDSPLHF.

The gene calls are TRBV2 and TRBJ2-1; 8 nucleotides align to TRBD2. Germline CDR1 is SNHLY and CDR2 is FYNNEI. The CDR3 is 18 amino acids. Trimming cost V 6 bases and J 0 bases; bases outside gene matches: 13. The CDR3 DNA follows: TGTGCCAGCAGCAAAAGGGCGGGGGGCCTTAGCTCCTACAATGAGCAGTTCTTC. This gives the protein CASSKRAGGLSSYNEQFF. The whole variable domain, filled in from reference TRBV2 and TRBJ2-1, reads EPEVTQTPSHQVTQMGQEVILRCVPISNHLYFYWYRQILGQKVEFLVSFYNNEISEKSEIFDDQFSVERPDGSNFTLKIRSTKLEDSAMYFCASSKRAGGLSSYNEQFFGPGTRLTVL.

V and J are TRBV7-3 and TRBJ2-3; 9 bases are shared with TRBD2. The CDR3 runs 16 residues. Losses at the gene ends were 0 bases for V and 4 bases for J; bases not matched to a gene: 5. Germline-derived CDR1 and CDR2 are SGHTA and FQGTGA. CDR3 sequence: CASSLTAGGLPDTQYF. In DNA, the CDR3 is TGTGCCAGCAGCTTAACTGCGGGGGGGCTACCAGATACGCAGTATTTT. The variable domain in full, completed from reference TRBV7-3 and TRBJ2-3, reads GAGVSQTPSNKVTEKGKYVELRCDPISGHTALYWYRQSLGQGPEFLIYFQGTGAADDSGLPNDRFFAVRPEGSVSTLKIQRTERGDSAVYLCASSLTAGGLPDTQYFGPGTRLTVL.

This clone has only a few counts. The V call is TRBV7-8, the J call TRBJ1-1; 10 bases are a match to TRBD1. The junction had 4 bases not matched to a gene; V was cut back by 4 bases and J by 5 bases. The CDR3 runs 14 residues. Per germline, CDR1 SGHVS and CDR2 FQNEAQ. The CDR3 DNA reads as TGTGCCAGCAGCTCGGGACAGGGGAGGACTGAAGCTTTCTTT. Translation gives CASSSGQGRTEAFF.

The rearrangement joins TRBV9 to TRBJ2-2; 7 bases map to TRBD1. CDR3 length: 16 amino acids. In germline, CDR1 is SGDLS, CDR2 YYNGEE. After removal of 0 bases from V and 7 bases from J, the junction contained 9 bases not matched to a gene. The CDR3 sequence is CASSVGNRGQDGELFF. The DNA of the CDR3 is TGTGCCAGCAGCGTAGGAAATAGGGGGCAAGACGGGGAGCTGTTTTTT.

The chain is built from TRBV2 and TRBJ2-7; D is undetermined. In germline, CDR1 is SNHLY, CDR2 FYNNEI. The CDR3 is made up of 16 amino acids. V was shortened by 1 base and J by 3 bases, with 16 bases between the two germline ends. CDR3 sequence reads: CASSEGDGSSGYEQYF. Written as DNA, the CDR3 is TGTGCCAGCAGTGAAGGAGATGGTAGCTCGGGCTACGAGCAGTACTTC. Combining the CDR3 with reference TRBV2 and TRBJ2-7 gives the whole variable domain EPEVTQTPSHQVTQMGQEVILRCVPISNHLYFYWYRQILGQKVEFLVSFYNNEISEKSEIFDDQFSVERPDGSNFTLKIRSTKLEDSAMYFCASSEGDGSSGYEQYFGPGTRLTVT.

This chain joins TRBV18 and TRBJ1-5; the D is unclear. Trimming took 3 bases from V and 8 from J, leaving 11 bases between them. CDR1 and CDR2 (germline): KGHSH, LQKENI. The CDR3 contains 13 residues. Written as DNA, the CDR3 is TGTGCCAGCTCACCGAAACCTCGGGAGCCCCAGCATTTT. Its protein product is CASSPKPREPQHF.

The chain couples TRBV29-1 to TRBJ2-2; 9 bases align to TRBD2. Per germline, CDR1 SQVTM and CDR2 ANQGSEA. This CDR3 contains 21 residues. V shed 3 bases and J 3 bases; nucleotides not matched to a gene: 23. The CDR3 reads CSVEMTRRGGLTGLYTGELFF. DNA of the CDR3: TGCAGCGTTGAGATGACTAGGCGGGGGGGACTAACGGGTCTTTACACCGGGGAGCTGTTTTTT.

The table lists this clone with a count of one. The V gene is TRBV5-1, the J gene TRBJ1-2; 9 positions match TRBD1. CDR1 and CDR2 (germline): SGHRS, YFSETQ. There are 16 residues in the CDR3. The J segment lost 4 bases and the V segment lost 0 bases, leaving 7 bases of the junction unmatched. CDR3 in DNA: TGCGCCAGCAGCTTGGTCCCGGGACAGGGTGGCTATGGCTACACCTTC. Translation gives CASSLVPGQGGYGYTF.

This sequence joins TRBV28 and TRBJ1-5, with a possible D match to TRBD1 (6 bases). Germline CDR1 MDHEN, CDR2 SYDVKM. The CDR3 contains 17 residues. The V end was cut by 6 bases, the J end by 0 bases, with 18 bases between. CDR3 sequence (DNA): TGTGCCAGCAGCTCCCAGACAGGTTTTTATAGCAATCAGCCCCAGCATTTT. Translated: CASSSQTGFYSNQPQHF.

This chain connects TRBV5-1 to TRBJ2-3, with D possibly TRBD2 on 6 matching bases. The CDR3 spans 14 residues. V was shortened by 4 bases and J by 0 bases, with 9 bases between the two germline ends. The germline V gene has CDR1 SGHRS and CDR2 YFSETQ. This chain's CDR3 is CASSGGLSTDTQYF. The CDR3 coding sequence is TGCGCCAGCAGCGGGGGACTCAGCACAGATACGCAGTATTTT.

J is TRBJ1-3 and V is TRBV19; 8 nucleotides line up with TRBD1. The ends lost 4 bases at V and 6 bases at J; junction bases unmatched: 11. Germline CDR1 LNHDA, CDR2 SQIVND (reference sequence). This CDR3 spans 16 amino acids. For the CDR3, the DNA is TGTGCCAGTAGTAGCCCCCCGGACAGGGCCTTAAACACCATATATTTT. Translating gives CASSSPPDRALNTIYF.

In nucleotides, the CDR3 is TGTGCCAGCAGCGCGTCCCCTAGCGGGATGTACAATGAGCAGTTCTTC. Translation: CASSASPSGMYNEQFF. This rearrangement joins TRBV7-2 to TRBJ2-1, with 9 positions matching TRBD2. Losses at the gene ends were 5 bases for V and 4 bases for J; bases not matched to a gene: 9. The CDR3 length is 16 residues. The germline gives CDR1 SGHTA, CDR2 FQGNSA. The whole variable domain, remainder taken from reference TRBV7-2 and TRBJ2-1, is GAGVSQSPSNKVTEKGKDVELRCDPISGHTALYWYRQSLGQGLEFLIYFQGNSAPDKSGLPSDRFSAERTGGSVSTLTIQRTQQEDSAVYLCASSASPSGMYNEQFFGPGTRLTVL.

This clone was detected once. V is TRBV2 and J is TRBJ1-6; possible D gene TRBD1, 6 bases. The CDR3 consists of 15 residues. V shed 7 bases and J shed 5 bases, with 15 bases lying between them. Germline V gives CDR1 SNHLY, CDR2 FYNNEI. CDR3 in DNA: TGTGCCAGCAAAGGGACAACTCGCGATAATTCACCCCTCCACTTT. Its translation is CASKGTTRDNSPLHF.

The CDR3 loop reads CASSSIITRPTDTQYF. Here the CDR3 DNA reads TGTGCCAGCAGCAGTATTATAACTAGGCCCACAGATACGCAGTATTTT. The chain links TRBV28 to TRBJ2-3; possible D gene TRBD2, 5 bases. CDR3 length equals 16 residues. Per germline, CDR1 MDHEN and CDR2 SYDVKM. Trimming left V 6 bases short and J 2 bases short, with 18 bases between.

CDR3 in DNA: TGTGCCAGCAGCCCCGGGACATTTAGCACAGATACGCAGTATTTT. Amino acids: CASSPGTFSTDTQYF. This chain links TRBV6-2 or TRBV6-3 with TRBJ2-3; maybe TRBD1 (6 bases). CDR1 is MNHEY and CDR2 is SVGEGT in the germline V gene. The CDR3 sequence is 15 residues long. Trimming shortened V by 6 bases and J by 0 bases, and 13 bases separated the two germline ends.

This chain uses TRBV11-2 with TRBJ2-7; D might be TRBD2 (7 bases). The V end lost 1 base, the J end lost 5 bases, and 18 bases lay between the germline ends. This CDR3 spans 16 amino acids. The V gene's germline CDR1 is SGHAT and CDR2 FQNNGV. The CDR3 spells CASSLGRGAMHHEQYF. The DNA for the CDR3 is TGTGCCAGCAGCTTAGGCCGGGGGGCCATGCACCACGAGCAGTACTTC.

As concerns this clone: Compared with germline, one end of the junction differs, possibly owing to a read error. CDR3 nucleotide sequence: TGCGCCCGCAGCTTGGGGGGGAGGCAGGGATCCGGCTCTGGGGCCAACGTCCTGACTTTC. As protein: CARSLGGRQGSGSGANVLTF. The V gene is TRBV5-1, the J gene TRBJ2-6, with 7 bases identical to TRBD2. This CDR3 is built from 20 residues. Germline lookup yields CDR1 SGHRS and CDR2 YFSETQ.

V gene TRBV2 combines with J gene TRBJ2-1, with 8 nucleotides matching TRBD2. Trimming at V came to 2 bases and at J to 6 bases, leaving 6 bases not matched to a gene. The CDR3 covers 15 residues. The germline V gene has CDR1 SNHLY and CDR2 FYNNEI. The CDR3 spells CASSEHKAGANEQFF. CDR3 in DNA: TGTGCCAGCAGTGAACACAAAGCGGGAGCCAATGAGCAGTTCTTC.

This rearrangement joins TRBV6-2 or TRBV6-3 to TRBJ2-1; the D is unclear. CDR1 and CDR2 (germline): MNHEY, SVGEGT. The CDR3 sequence is 12 residues long. V lost 6 bases to trimming and J lost 8 bases, with 11 bases between them. The CDR3 bases are TGTGCCAGCAGCCCCGCGGCCTATGAGCAGTTCTTC. Protein sequence: CASSPAAYEQFF.

The chain combines TRBV27 with TRBJ1-5; D possibly corresponds to TRBD1 (6 bases). V shed 6 bases and J shed 9 bases, with 15 bases lying between them. The CDR3 length is 13 residues. Germline CDR1 and CDR2: MNHEY and SMNVEV (reference sequence). The CDR3 here is CASSTGLIWPQHF. The CDR3 nucleotides are TGTGCCAGCAGCACAGGGTTAATTTGGCCCCAGCATTTT.

The chain carries TRBV5-4 and TRBJ2-5, with 8 bases lining up with TRBD2. This CDR3 is built from 16 residues. V lost 4 bases, J lost 4 bases, and 12 bases stayed unmatched. Germline loops: CDR1 SGHNT, CDR2 YYREEE (reference sequence). CDR3 DNA sequence: TGTGCCAGCAGCCCCTCTGGGGCGGGGGGTTTAGAGACCCAGTACTTC. Its translation is CASSPSGAGGLETQYF.

The rearrangement links TRBV6-6 to TRBJ1-5, with 7 bases lining up with TRBD1. CDR1 and CDR2 from the germline V gene are MNHNY and SVGAGI (reference sequence). The length of the CDR3 is 13 residues. Trimming at V came to 6 bases and at J to 5 bases, leaving 4 bases not matched to a gene. The CDR3 here is CASSRGDDQPQHF. CDR3 coding DNA: TGTGCCAGCAGCAGGGGGGACGATCAGCCCCAGCATTTT.

The chain carries TRBV6-5 and TRBJ1-4, with 7 bases fitting TRBD1. The CDR3 is 14 residues long. Trimming at V came to 7 bases and at J to 6 bases, leaving 8 bases not matched to a gene. Germline-derived CDR1 and CDR2 are MNHEY and SVGAGI. The chain's CDR3 is CASIRGQVDEKLFF. CDR3 nucleotide sequence: TGTGCCAGCATAAGAGGACAGGTAGATGAAAAACTGTTTTTT.

V is TRBV19 and J is TRBJ2-3; 7 bases match TRBD1. Germline V gene lookup returns CDR1 LNHDA and CDR2 SQIVND (reference sequence). The ends lost 5 bases at V and 2 bases at J; junction bases unmatched: 4. This CDR3 is built from 14 residues. CDR3 in amino acids: CASSSGGNTDTQYF. CDR3 DNA sequence: TGTGCCAGTAGTTCAGGGGGAAACACAGATACGCAGTATTTT.

The chain couples TRBV12-3 or TRBV12-4 to TRBJ2-5; 7 positions match TRBD1. This CDR3 is built from 12 residues. V was pared by 6 bases and J by 5 bases, with 3 bases of the junction left unmatched. The CDR3 loop reads CASSQDRETQYF. As DNA, the CDR3 is TGTGCCAGCAGCCAGGACAGGGAGACCCAGTACTTC.

V is TRBV19 and J is TRBJ1-1; 7 bases align to TRBD1. Trimming cost V 6 bases and J 1 base; bases outside gene matches: 2. The CDR3 contains 13 residues. Germline V gene lookup returns CDR1 LNHDA and CDR2 SQIVND (reference sequence). In DNA form, the CDR3 reads TGTGCCAGTAGCCACAGGGGGAACACTGAAGCTTTCTTT. Translated: CASSHRGNTEAFF.

This clone was observed once. V is TRBV5-5 and J is TRBJ2-2; 10 bases are shared with TRBD2. V trimming: 4 bases; J trimming: 6 bases; junction bases outside the gene matches: 9. This CDR3 has 16 residues. Per the germline V gene, CDR1 is SGHKS and CDR2 is YYEKEE (reference sequence). CDR3 amino acids: CASSGAGTSDPGELFF. The CDR3 region has the DNA TGTGCCAGCAGCGGCGCCGGGACTAGCGATCCCGGGGAGCTGTTTTTT.